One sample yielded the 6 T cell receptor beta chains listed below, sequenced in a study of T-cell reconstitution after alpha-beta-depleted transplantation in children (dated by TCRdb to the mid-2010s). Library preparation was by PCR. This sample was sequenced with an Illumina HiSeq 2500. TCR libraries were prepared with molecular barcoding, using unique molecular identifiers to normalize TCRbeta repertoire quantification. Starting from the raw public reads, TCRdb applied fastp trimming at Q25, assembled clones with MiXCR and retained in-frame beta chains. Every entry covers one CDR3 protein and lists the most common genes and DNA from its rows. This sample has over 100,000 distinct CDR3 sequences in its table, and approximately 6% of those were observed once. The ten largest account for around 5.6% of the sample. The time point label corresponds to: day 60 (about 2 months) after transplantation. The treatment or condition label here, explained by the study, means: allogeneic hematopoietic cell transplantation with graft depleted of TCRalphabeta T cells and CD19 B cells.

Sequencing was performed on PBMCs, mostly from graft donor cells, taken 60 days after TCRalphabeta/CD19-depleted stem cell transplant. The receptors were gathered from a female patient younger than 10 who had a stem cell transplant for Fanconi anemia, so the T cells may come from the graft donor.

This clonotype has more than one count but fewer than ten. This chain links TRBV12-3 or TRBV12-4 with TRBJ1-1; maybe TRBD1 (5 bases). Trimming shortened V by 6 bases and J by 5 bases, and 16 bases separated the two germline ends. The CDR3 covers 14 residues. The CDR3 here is CASRLQETWTEAFF. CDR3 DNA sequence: TGTGCCAGCAGGCTACAGGAGACGTGGACTGAAGCTTTCTTT.

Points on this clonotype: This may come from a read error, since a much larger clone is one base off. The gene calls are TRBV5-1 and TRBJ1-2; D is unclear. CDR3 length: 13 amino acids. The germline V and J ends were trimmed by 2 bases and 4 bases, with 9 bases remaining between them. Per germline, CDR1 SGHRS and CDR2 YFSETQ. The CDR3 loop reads CASSFNSLYGYTF. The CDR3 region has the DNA TGCGCCAGCAGCTTTAACAGCCTCTATGGCTACACCTTC.

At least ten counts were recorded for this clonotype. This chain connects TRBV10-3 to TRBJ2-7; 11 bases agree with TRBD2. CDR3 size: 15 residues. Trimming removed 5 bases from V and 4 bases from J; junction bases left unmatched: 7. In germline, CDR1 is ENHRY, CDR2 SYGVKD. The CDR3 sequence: CAISQPTSGSYEQYF. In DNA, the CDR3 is TGTGCCATCAGTCAGCCTACTAGCGGGAGTTACGAGCAGTACTTC.

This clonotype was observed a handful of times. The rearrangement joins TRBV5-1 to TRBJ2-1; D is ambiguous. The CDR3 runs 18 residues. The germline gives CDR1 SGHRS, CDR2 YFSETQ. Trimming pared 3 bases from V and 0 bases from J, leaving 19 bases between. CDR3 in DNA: TGCGCCAGCAGCTCCATTTCCCGCGCAGGTAACTCCTACAATGAGCAGTTCTTC. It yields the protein CASSSISRAGNSYNEQFF. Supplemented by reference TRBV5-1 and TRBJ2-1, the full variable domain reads KAGVTQTPRYLIKTRGQQVTLSCSPISGHRSVSWYQQTPGQGLQFLFEYFSETQRNKGNFPGRFSGRQFSNSRSEMNVSTLELGDSALYLCASSSISRAGNSYNEQFFGPGTRLTVL.

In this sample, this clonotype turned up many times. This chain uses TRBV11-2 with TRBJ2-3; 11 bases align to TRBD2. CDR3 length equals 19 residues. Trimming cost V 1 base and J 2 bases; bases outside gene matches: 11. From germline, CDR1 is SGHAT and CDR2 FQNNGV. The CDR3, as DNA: TGTGCCAGCAGCTTAGTGACCGGGACTAGCGGAGAAGTCACAGATACGCAGTATTTT. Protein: CASSLVTGTSGEVTDTQYF.

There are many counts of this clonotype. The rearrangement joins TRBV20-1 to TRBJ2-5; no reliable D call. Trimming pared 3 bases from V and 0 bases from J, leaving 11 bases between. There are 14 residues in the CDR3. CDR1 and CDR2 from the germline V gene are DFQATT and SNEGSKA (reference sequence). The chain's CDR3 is CSASFDGYQETQYF. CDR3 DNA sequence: TGCAGTGCTAGCTTTGATGGGTACCAAGAGACCCAGTACTTC.